This T cell receptor beta chain was sequenced during a study of blood T cell repertoires in COVID-19. For the study at large: From T cells, B-cell-depleted T cells, or PBMCs came the material, which was cDNA or gDNA.

Original data processing: From reference gene primer amplification, estimates of nucleated cell counts were derived. Here immunoSEQ multiplex PCR was the method, and the copy in TCRdb shows in-frame clones only, minus some. The V and J calls and clone size were taken over from that table, and D and trimming were inferred from the DNA. The data show some 120,000 clones, 55% to 75% seen once. The length of the CDR3 is 16 residues. CDR1 is SGHTA and CDR2 is FQGNSA in the germline V gene. V lost 5 bases, J lost 7 bases, and 9 bases stayed unmatched. V usage is TRBV7-2 and J usage is TRBJ2-3, with 13 bases that match TRBD2. Sequences were obtained from peripheral blood. The TCR was taken from an older woman with acute or convalescent COVID-19. The CDR3 spells CASSPWMGLAGHTQYF. DNA for the CDR3: TGTGCCAGCAGCCCATGGATGGGACTAGCGGGACATACGCAGTATTTT.